This TCR beta chain was documented in a study of T cell responses to AZD1222 COVID-19 vaccine. In the case of this clone: Its target is not known.

Germline V gene lookup returns CDR1 GTSNPN and CDR2 SVGIG (reference sequence). The CDR3 has 13 residues. V was clipped by 3 bases and J by 5 bases; unmatched bases: 1. The table came from immunoSEQ multiplex PCR; TCRdb's copy has only in-frame clones and leaves some out. The data contain 97,000 or so clones, 88% of them singletons. Regarding the study as a whole: Nearly half of spike-specific TCRs reportedly target unmutated variant regions. There were mostly white British donors and more females than males, and clonal diversity was possibly underestimated. Vaccination with two AZD1222 doses was followed by a rise in Spike-specific TCR breadth and depth.

J is TRBJ2-1 and V is TRBV30, with TRBD2 matching over 10 bases. Sequencing used peripheral blood, obtained on day 0 of AZD1222 vaccination. The source is an adult in good health. The CDR3 region is CAWRLAGDNEQFF. CDR3 bases: TGTGCCTGGAGGCTAGCGGGAGACAATGAGCAGTTCTTC.